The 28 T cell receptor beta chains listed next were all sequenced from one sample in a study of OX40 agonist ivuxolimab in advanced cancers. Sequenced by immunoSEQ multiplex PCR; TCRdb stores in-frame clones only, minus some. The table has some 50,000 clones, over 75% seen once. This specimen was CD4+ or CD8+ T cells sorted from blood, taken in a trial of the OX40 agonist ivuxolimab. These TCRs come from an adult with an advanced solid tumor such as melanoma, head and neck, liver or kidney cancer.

This chain's CDR3 is CASSPGTGGETQYF. CDR3 sequence (DNA): TGTGCCAGTAGTCCCGGGACAGGTGGAGAGACCCAGTACTTC. V gene TRBV19 combines with J gene TRBJ2-5, with 8 nucleotides matching TRBD1. Per the germline V gene, CDR1 is LNHDA and CDR2 is SQIVND (reference sequence). The V gene end was trimmed by 5 bases and the J gene end by 4 bases; junction bases not matched to a gene: 6. There are 14 residues in the CDR3.

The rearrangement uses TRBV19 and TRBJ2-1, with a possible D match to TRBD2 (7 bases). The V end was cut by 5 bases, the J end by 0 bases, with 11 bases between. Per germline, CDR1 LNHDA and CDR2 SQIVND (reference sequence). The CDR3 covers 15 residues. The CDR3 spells CASSEGGSSYNEQFF. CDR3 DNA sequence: TGTGCCAGTAGTGAGGGGGGGTCCTCCTACAATGAGCAGTTCTTC.

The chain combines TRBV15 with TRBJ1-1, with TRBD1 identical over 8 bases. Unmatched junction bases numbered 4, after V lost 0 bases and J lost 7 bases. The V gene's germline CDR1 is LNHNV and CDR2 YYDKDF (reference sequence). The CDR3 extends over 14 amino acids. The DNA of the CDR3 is TGTGCCACCAGCAGAGACCGTGGACAGGGTGAAGCTTTCTTT. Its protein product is CATSRDRGQGEAFF.

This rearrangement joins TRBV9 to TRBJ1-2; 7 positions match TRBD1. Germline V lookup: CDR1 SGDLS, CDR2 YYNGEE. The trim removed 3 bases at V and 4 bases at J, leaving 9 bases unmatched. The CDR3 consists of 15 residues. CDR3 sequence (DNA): TGTGCCAGCAGCGCTGGGACAGAAAATCCCTATGGCTACACCTTC. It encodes CASSAGTENPYGYTF.

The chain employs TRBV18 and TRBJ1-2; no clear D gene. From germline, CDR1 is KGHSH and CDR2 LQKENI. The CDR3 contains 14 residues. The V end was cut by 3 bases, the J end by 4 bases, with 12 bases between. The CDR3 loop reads CASSPAGGLYGYTF. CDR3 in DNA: TGTGCCAGCTCACCGGCAGGCGGACTCTATGGCTACACCTTC.

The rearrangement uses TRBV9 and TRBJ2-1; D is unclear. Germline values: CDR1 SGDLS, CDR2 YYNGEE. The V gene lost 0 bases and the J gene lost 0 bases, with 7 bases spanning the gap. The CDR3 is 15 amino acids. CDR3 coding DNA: TGTGCCAGCAGCGTAGAGGGCATCTCCTACAATGAGCAGTTCTTC. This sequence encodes CASSVEGISYNEQFF.

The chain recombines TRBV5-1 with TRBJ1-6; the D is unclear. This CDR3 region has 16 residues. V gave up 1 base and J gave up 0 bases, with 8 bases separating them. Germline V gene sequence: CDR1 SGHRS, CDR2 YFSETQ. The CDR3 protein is CASSLTGNSYNSPLHF. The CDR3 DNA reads TGCGCCAGCAGCTTGACGGGGAACTCCTATAATTCACCCCTCCACTTT. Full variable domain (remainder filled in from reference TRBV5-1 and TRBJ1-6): KAGVTQTPRYLIKTRGQQVTLSCSPISGHRSVSWYQQTPGQGLQFLFEYFSETQRNKGNFPGRFSGRQFSNSRSEMNVSTLELGDSALYLCASSLTGNSYNSPLHFGNGTRLTVT.

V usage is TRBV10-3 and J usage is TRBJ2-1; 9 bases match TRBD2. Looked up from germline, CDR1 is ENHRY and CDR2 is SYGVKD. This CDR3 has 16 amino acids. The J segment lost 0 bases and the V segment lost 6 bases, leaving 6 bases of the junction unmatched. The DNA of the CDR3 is TGTGCCATCAGCATTAAGCGGGAGGCCTCCTACAATGAGCAGTTCTTC. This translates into CAISIKREASYNEQFF.

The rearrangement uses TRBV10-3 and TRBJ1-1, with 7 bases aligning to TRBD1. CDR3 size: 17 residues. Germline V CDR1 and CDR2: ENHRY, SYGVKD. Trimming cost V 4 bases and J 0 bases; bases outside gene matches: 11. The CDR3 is CAISAEVTGWMNTEAFF. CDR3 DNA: TGTGCCATCAGTGCGGAAGTGACAGGGTGGATGAACACTGAAGCTTTCTTT.

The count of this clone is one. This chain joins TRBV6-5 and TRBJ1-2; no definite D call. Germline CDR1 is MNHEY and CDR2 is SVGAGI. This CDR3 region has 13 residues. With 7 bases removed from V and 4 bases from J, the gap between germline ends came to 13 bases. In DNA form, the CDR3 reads TGTGCCAGCAAGGACCCGAGCGGCTATGGCTACACCTTC. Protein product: CASKDPSGYGYTF.

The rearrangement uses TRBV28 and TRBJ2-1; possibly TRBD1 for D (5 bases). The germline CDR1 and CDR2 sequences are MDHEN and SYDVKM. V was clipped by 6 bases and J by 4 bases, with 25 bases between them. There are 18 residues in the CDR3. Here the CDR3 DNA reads TGTGCCAGCAGCCCCCTTCGAGATTGGGGCACCCCATACAATGAGCAGTTCTTC. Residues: CASSPLRDWGTPYNEQFF.

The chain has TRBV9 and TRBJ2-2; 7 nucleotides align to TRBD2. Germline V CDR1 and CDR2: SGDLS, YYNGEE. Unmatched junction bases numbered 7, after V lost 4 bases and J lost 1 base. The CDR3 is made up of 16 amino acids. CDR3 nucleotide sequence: TGTGCCAGCAGCCCAGTCAGCGGGGTGAACACCGGGGAGCTGTTTTTT. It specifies CASSPVSGVNTGELFF. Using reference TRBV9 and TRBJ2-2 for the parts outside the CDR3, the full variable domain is DSGVTQTPKHLITATGQRVTLRCSPRSGDLSVYWYQQSLDQGLQFLIQYYNGEERAKGNILERFSAQQFPDLHSELNLSSLELGDSALYFCASSPVSGVNTGELFFGEGSRLTVL.

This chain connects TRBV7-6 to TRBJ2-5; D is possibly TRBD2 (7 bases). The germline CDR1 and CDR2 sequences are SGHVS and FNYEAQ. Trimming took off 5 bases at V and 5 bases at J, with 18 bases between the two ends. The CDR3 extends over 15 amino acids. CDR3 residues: CASSRGGGPMETQYF. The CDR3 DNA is TGTGCCAGCAGCAGGGGGGGCGGGCCTATGGAGACCCAGTACTTC.

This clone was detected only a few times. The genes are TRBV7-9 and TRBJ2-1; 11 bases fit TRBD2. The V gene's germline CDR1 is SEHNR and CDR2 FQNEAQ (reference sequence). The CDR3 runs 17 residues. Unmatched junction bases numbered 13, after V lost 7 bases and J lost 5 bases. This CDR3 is CASNHPASGGLHNEQFF. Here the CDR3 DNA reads TGTGCCAGCAACCACCCCGCTAGCGGGGGGCTTCACAATGAGCAGTTCTTC.

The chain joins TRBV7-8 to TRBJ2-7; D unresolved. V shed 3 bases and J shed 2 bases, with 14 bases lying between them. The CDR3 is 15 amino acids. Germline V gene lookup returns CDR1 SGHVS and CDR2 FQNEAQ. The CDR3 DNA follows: TGTGCCAGCAGCTTTCTTCCCCAGCCCGCCTACGAGCAGTACGTC. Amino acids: CASSFLPQPAYEQYV.

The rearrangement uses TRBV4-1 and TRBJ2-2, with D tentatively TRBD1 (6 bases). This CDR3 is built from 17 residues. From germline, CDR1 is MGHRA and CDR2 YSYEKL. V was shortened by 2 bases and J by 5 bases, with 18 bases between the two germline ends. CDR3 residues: CASSQNQVGGRTGELFF. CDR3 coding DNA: TGCGCCAGCAGCCAAAACCAAGTAGGGGGTAGGACCGGGGAGCTGTTTTTT.

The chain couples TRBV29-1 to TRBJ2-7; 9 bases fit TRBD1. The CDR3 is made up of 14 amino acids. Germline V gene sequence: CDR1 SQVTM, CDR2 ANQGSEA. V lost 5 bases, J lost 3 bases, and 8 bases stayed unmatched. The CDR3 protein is CSVPTGTGFYEQYF. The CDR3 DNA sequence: TGCAGCGTTCCTACCGGGACAGGGTTCTACGAGCAGTACTTC.

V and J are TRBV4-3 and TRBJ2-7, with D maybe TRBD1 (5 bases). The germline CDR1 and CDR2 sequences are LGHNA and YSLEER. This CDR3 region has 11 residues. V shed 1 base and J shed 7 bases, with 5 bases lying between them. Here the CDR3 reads CASSQGTEQYF. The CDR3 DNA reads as TGCGCCAGCAGCCAAGGGACAGAGCAGTACTTC.

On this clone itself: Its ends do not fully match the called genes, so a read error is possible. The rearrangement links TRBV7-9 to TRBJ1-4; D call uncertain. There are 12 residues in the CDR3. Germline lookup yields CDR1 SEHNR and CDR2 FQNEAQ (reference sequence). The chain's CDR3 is CANSVLYEKLFF. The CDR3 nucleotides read TGTGCCAACAGCGTTTTATATGAAAAACTGTTTTTT.

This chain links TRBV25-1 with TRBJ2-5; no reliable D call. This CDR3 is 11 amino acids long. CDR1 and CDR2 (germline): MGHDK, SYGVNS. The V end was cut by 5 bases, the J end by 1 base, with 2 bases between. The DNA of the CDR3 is TGTGCCAGCAGTCCCCAAGAGACCCAGTACTTC. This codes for CASSPQETQYF.

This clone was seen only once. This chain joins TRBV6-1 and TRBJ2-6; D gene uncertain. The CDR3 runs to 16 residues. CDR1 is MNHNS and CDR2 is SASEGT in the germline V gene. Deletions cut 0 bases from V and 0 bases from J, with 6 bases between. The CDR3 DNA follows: TGTGCCAGCAGTGAAGCGAGTTTCTCTGGGGCCAACGTCCTGACTTTC. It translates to CASSEASFSGANVLTF.

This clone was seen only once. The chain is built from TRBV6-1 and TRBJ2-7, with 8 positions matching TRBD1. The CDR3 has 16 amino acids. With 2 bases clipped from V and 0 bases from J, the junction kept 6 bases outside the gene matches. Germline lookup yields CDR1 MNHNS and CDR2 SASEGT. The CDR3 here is CASSENAGTGSYEQYV. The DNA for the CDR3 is TGTGCCAGCAGTGAAAACGCTGGGACAGGCTCCTACGAGCAGTACGTC.

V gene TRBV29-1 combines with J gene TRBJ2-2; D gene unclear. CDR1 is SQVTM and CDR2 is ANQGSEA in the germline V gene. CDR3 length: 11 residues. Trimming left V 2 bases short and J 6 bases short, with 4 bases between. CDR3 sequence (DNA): TGCAGCGTTGAACAGGCCGGGGAGCTGTTTTTT. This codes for CSVEQAGELFF.

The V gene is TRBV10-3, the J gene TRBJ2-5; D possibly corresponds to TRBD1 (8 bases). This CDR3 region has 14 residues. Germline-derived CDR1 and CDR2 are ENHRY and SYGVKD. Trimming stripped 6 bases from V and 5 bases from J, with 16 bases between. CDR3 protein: CAIREDRGGETQYF. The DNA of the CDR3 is TGTGCCATCAGGGAAGACAGGGGAGGGGAGACCCAGTACTTC.

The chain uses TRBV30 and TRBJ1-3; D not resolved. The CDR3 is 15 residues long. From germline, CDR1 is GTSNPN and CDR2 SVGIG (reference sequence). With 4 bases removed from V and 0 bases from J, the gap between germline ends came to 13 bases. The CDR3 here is CAWMEGNLSGNTIYF. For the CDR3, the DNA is TGTGCCTGGATGGAAGGTAACCTCTCTGGAAACACCATATATTTT.

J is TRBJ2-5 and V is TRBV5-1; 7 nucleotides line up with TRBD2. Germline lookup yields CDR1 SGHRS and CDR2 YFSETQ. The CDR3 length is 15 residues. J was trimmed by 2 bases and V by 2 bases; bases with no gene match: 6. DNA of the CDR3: TGCGCCAGCAGCTTAGGAACCGGGGGGCAAGAGACCCAGTACTTC. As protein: CASSLGTGGQETQYF.

CDR3 loop: CASSLVGSNTEAFF. The CDR3 DNA reads as TGTGCCAGCAGCTTAGTCGGATCGAACACTGAAGCTTTCTTT. The V call is TRBV7-8, the J call TRBJ1-1; D is unclear. CDR1 is SGHVS and CDR2 is FQNEAQ in the germline V gene. Trimming took off 1 base at V and 1 base at J, with 7 bases between the two ends. The CDR3 is 14 amino acids.

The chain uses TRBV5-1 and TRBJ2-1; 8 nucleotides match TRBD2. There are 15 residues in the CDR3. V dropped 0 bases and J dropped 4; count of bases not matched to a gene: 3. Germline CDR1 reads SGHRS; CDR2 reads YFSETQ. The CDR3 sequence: CASSLVSGAYNEQFF. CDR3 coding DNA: TGCGCCAGCAGCTTGGTTAGCGGGGCTTACAATGAGCAGTTCTTC.